Here is one TCR beta chain with its context. The sample originates from a study of T-cell memory formation after mild COVID-19. TCRdb ran MiXCR on the 5' RACE reads and lists one entry per CDR3 protein. The sample shows some 190,000 distinct CDR3 sequences, 15% to 20% of them seen only once. The receptor was isolated from an adult woman who had mild COVID-19 (a few samples of this study predate the infection). Cell type and time point are not known. Sequenced input: PBMCs or a T cell subset sorted from them (not recorded which).

As DNA, the CDR3 is TGTGCCACCAGTGATTTGTTGAGGACAGCTCCAAATGAAAAACTGTTTTTT. Protein sequence: CATSDLLRTAPNEKLFF. This rearrangement joins TRBV24-1 to TRBJ1-4, with D maybe TRBD1 (6 bases). V lost 0 bases and J lost 5, with 15 bases in between. Germline CDR1 reads KGHDR; CDR2 reads SFDVKD. This CDR3 is 17 amino acids long.